One and the same sample provided the 19 T cell receptor beta chains below, sequenced in a study of blood T cells in healthy people across ages. Next came a second PCR, run for about 6 to 12 cycles, which used a sample-barcoded 5' primer along with a J-beta primer mix. TCRdb reanalysed the 5' RACE reads using MiXCR and keeps one entry per CDR3 protein. The profile shows some 900,000 distinct CDR3 sequences, roughly 50% of them singletons. Sequencing used blood. All receptors derive from a man aged 30 to 45 in good health.

Concerning this clonotype: One end of the junction varies from germline; a read error may be responsible. The chain uses TRBV10-3 and TRBJ2-6; TRBD2 matches 8 bases. The CDR3 covers 19 residues. Germline V gene data show CDR1 as ENHRY and CDR2 as SYGVKD. CDR3 protein: CAISELGRGRTGGANVLTF. CDR3 nucleotide sequence: TGTGCCATCAGTGAACTTGGCAGGGGAAGAACGGGAGGGGCCAACGTTCTGACTTTC.

This clonotype was counted between two and nine times. The chain has TRBV7-3 and TRBJ2-1, with TRBD2 as a possible D gene (5 bases). CDR1 SGHTA and CDR2 FQGTGA come from the germline V gene. Trimming pared 2 bases from V and 6 bases from J, leaving 20 bases between. This CDR3 is 17 amino acids long. The CDR3 protein is CASSLRHLGDRSNEQFF. The CDR3 nucleotides read TGTGCCAGCAGCTTACGTCACCTGGGAGACCGTTCCAATGAGCAGTTCTTC.

In this sample, this clonotype turned up a few times. The chain is built from TRBV3-1 and TRBJ2-3, with 11 bases that match TRBD2. The CDR3 spans 15 residues. Germline assignment: CDR1 LGHDT and CDR2 YNNKEL (reference sequence). The V gene end was trimmed by 9 bases and the J gene end by 2 bases; junction bases not matched to a gene: 7. The CDR3 sequence is CASSGTSGITDTQYF. Written as DNA, the CDR3 is TGTGCCAGTTCCGGGACTAGCGGTATCACAGATACGCAGTATTTT.

This sequence joins TRBV4-3 and TRBJ2-1, with 8 bases that match TRBD2. Germline-derived CDR1 and CDR2 are LGHNA and YSLEER. CDR3 length: 19 amino acids. The V segment lost 0 bases and the J segment 0 bases; nucleotides outside the gene matches: 10. CDR3 sequence (DNA): TGCGCCAGCAGCCAAGAGACCAGCGGGGGCTGGAGCTCCTACAATGAGCAGTTCTTC. Amino acid sequence: CASSQETSGGWSSYNEQFF.

This chain connects TRBV5-1 to TRBJ2-2, with 7 bases identical to TRBD1. Germline CDR1 SGHRS, CDR2 YFSETQ. V dropped 4 bases and J dropped 4; count of bases not matched to a gene: 10. The CDR3 extends over 16 amino acids. The CDR3 DNA reads TGCGCCAGCAGCATCGAGGGGGCGGCTGGCACCGGGGAGCTGTTTTTT. This translates into CASSIEGAAGTGELFF.

This clonotype has just a few counts. The gene calls are TRBV20-1 and TRBJ2-7; possibly TRBD1 for D (5 bases). Matching the DNA end better, TRBJ2-5 makes the J call doubtful. Germline V lookup: CDR1 DFQATT, CDR2 SNEGSKA (reference sequence). This CDR3 is 16 amino acids long. The chain's CDR3 is CSARDSTGPESETQYF. CDR3 in DNA: TGCAGTGCTAGAGATTCAACAGGACCGGAGAGCGAGACCCAGTACTTC.

The rearrangement links TRBV14 to TRBJ1-1; a possible D gene is TRBD1 (5 bases). From germline, CDR1 is SGHDN and CDR2 FVKESK. V lost 1 base to trimming and J lost 1 base, with 13 bases between them. This CDR3 region has 16 residues. The CDR3 spells CASSQGRVVRNTEAFF. The CDR3, as DNA: TGTGCCAGCAGCCAAGGCAGGGTCGTAAGGAACACTGAAGCTTTCTTT.

In regard to this clonotype: The germline gene is not matched at one end of the junction; a read error may be the cause. This rearrangement joins TRBV4-2 to TRBJ2-7; a weak D match, TRBD2 (6 bases). CDR3 size: 14 residues. Germline V gene sequence: CDR1 LGHNA, CDR2 YNFKEQ. CDR3 in amino acids: CACSQGGASYEQYF. CDR3 in DNA: TGTGCCTGCAGCCAAGGCGGGGCGTCCTACGAGCAGTACTTC.

The chain joins TRBV7-2 to TRBJ2-4; weak D call: TRBD1 (5 bases). This CDR3 comprises 13 residues. CDR1 is SGHTA and CDR2 is FQGNSA in the germline V gene. Trimming pared 5 bases from V and 8 bases from J, leaving 13 bases between. CDR3 sequence (DNA): TGTGCCAGCAGCATTGCCAGGGCGGACATTCAGTACTTC. Translation: CASSIARADIQYF.

This clonotype was observed a few times. The J gene is TRBJ2-5, the V gene TRBV27, with a weak D call TRBD1 (5 bases). The J call may not be correct, given that the DNA end is closer to TRBJ2-7. Looked up from germline, CDR1 is MNHEY and CDR2 is SMNVEV (reference sequence). This CDR3 has 15 amino acids. CDR3 DNA sequence: TGTGCCAGCAGTCCCCGGGCAGGGATGTCCCACGAGCAGTACTTC. Protein sequence: CASSPRAGMSHEQYF.

This clonotype was picked up a small number of times. The rearrangement joins TRBV24-1 to TRBJ2-3; 7 bases agree with TRBD1. The CDR3 has 14 amino acids. CDR1 is KGHDR, CDR2 SFDVKD, per germline. The trim removed 5 bases at V and 1 base at J, leaving 2 bases unmatched. This CDR3 reads CATSVTGGTDTQYF. Here the CDR3 DNA reads TGTGCCACCAGTGTAACAGGGGGCACAGATACGCAGTATTTT.

The sample holds a few counts of this clonotype. The chain uses TRBV4-2 and TRBJ2-7; TRBD2 matches at 8 bases. The CDR3 sequence is 18 residues long. Germline values: CDR1 LGHNA, CDR2 YNFKEQ. Unmatched junction bases numbered 15, after V lost 5 bases and J lost 0 bases. The CDR3 region has the DNA TGTGCCAGCAGCATTTCATTGGGTATTAGCGGGGACTCCTACGAGCAGTACTTC. Translation: CASSISLGISGDSYEQYF.

The chain has TRBV2 and TRBJ2-3, with D tentatively TRBD2 (5 bases). The CDR3 extends over 13 amino acids. V dropped 4 bases and J dropped 6 bases, with 11 bases sitting between them. The germline V gene has CDR1 SNHLY and CDR2 FYNNEI. The CDR3 bases are TGTGCCAGCAGTGGAGCGAGGGCCGATACGCAGTATTTT. It codes for CASSGARADTQYF. The complete variable domain, with remaining parts taken from reference TRBV2 and TRBJ2-3, reads EPEVTQTPSHQVTQMGQEVILRCVPISNHLYFYWYRQILGQKVEFLVSFYNNEISEKSEIFDDQFSVERPDGSNFTLKIRSTKLEDSAMYFCASSGARADTQYFGPGTRLTVL.

This chain connects TRBV6-5 to TRBJ2-3; a weak D match, TRBD1 (6 bases). CDR3 size: 15 residues. Trimming shortened V by 5 bases and J by 5 bases, and 17 bases separated the two germline ends. Germline assignment: CDR1 MNHEY and CDR2 SVGAGI. The CDR3 bases are TGTGCCAGCAGTCCAGGACAGCTTCTGCGAGATACGCAGTATTTT. Encoded protein: CASSPGQLLRDTQYF.

The V gene is TRBV9, the J gene TRBJ2-5, with no clear D. V was clipped by 0 bases and J by 11 bases, with 20 bases between them. Germline V gives CDR1 SGDLS, CDR2 YYNGEE. There are 15 residues in the CDR3. The CDR3 sequence is CASSVDQTTYNEQYF. CDR3 DNA sequence: TGTGCCAGCAGCGTAGACCAGACAACCTACAATGAGCAGTACTTC.

This chain connects TRBV4-2 to TRBJ1-2, with 9 bases lining up with TRBD1. The CDR3 is made up of 17 amino acids. V was clipped by 1 base and J by 5 bases; unmatched bases: 11. The germline V gene encodes CDR1 LGHNA and CDR2 YNFKEQ. CDR3 region: CASSQAGLGQGRYGYTF. The CDR3 nucleotides are TGTGCCAGCAGCCAAGCGGGTTTGGGACAGGGAAGATATGGCTACACCTTC.

V gene TRBV6-5 combines with J gene TRBJ2-7; the D gene is possibly TRBD1 (6 bases). Germline values: CDR1 MNHEY, CDR2 SVGAGI. V dropped 2 bases and J dropped 2 bases, with 13 bases sitting between them. The CDR3 length is 15 residues. The CDR3 spells CASSYRRQATYEQYF. The CDR3 nucleotides read TGTGCCAGCAGTTACCGCAGACAGGCCACCTACGAGCAGTACTTC.

Comments on this clonotype: The junction differs from germline at one of its ends, possibly a read error. This chain uses TRBV5-1 with TRBJ1-6, with 8 bases matching TRBD1. CDR3 length: 14 residues. Per the germline V gene, CDR1 is SGHRS and CDR2 is YFSETQ. This CDR3 reads CAGSRGLDNSPLHF. The CDR3 DNA reads as TGCGCCGGCAGCAGGGGGCTGGATAATTCACCCCTCCACTTT.

This clonotype was seen only a few times. A clone one base away is much larger, so this may be a read error. The DNA of the CDR3 is TGCGCCAGCAGCCAAGATCAGGTTTCCTACAATGAGCAGTACTTC. This translates into CASSQDQVSYNEQYF. This chain joins TRBV4-3 and TRBJ2-1; D not certain. TRBJ2-7 matches the DNA end more closely, so the J call is doubtful. Germline V CDR1 and CDR2: LGHNA, YSLEER. CDR3 length: 15 residues.